The following is a TCR beta chain sequence with its context. TCRdb's table, derived via immunoSEQ multiplex PCR, lists solely in-frame clones and lacks some. The table includes more than 150,000 clones, about 88% detected once. The record originates from a study of blood T cell repertoires in COVID-19. Overall study context: Acute and convalescent COVID-19 specimens originated in the United States, Italy and Spain.

The V and J ends lost 4 bases and 4 bases, in that order; junction bases with no gene match: 12. The CDR3 runs 18 residues. Germline-derived CDR1 and CDR2 are SGHTA and FQGTGA. The gene calls are TRBV7-3 and TRBJ2-2; 10 bases agree with TRBD2. Input material: peripheral blood. This clonotype originated in a man in his late teens or twenties with acute or convalescent COVID-19. CDR3 sequence (DNA): TGTGCCAGCAGCTCCCCCTCAGCGGGGGGGCGTTTCACCGGGGAGCTGTTTTTT. Protein sequence: CASSSPSAGGRFTGELFF. Together with reference TRBV7-3 and TRBJ2-2, the CDR3 gives the full variable domain: GAGVSQTPSNKVTEKGKYVELRCDPISGHTALYWYRQSLGQGPEFLIYFQGTGAADDSGLPNDRFFAVRPEGSVSTLKIQRTERGDSAVYLCASSSPSAGGRFTGELFFGEGSRLTVL.